One and the same sample provided the 31 T cell receptor beta chains below, sequenced in a study of radiotherapy plus CTLA-4 blockade in lung cancer. This table comes from immunoSEQ multiplex PCR, and its TCRdb copy is limited to in-frame clones, with some not included. The table includes roughly 110,000 clones, about 84% detected once. This specimen consisted of peripheral blood, obtained from a patient treated with radiotherapy plus ipilimumab. Receptors originate from a human donor with non-small cell lung cancer that progressed on radiotherapy plus ipilimumab. Some clones in this sample may be carry-over from other donors' samples.

Here the CDR3 DNA reads TGTGCCAGCAGCAGGGGACTAGCGGGTTCGATTGAGACCCAGTACTTC. Residues: CASSRGLAGSIETQYF. The chain joins TRBV7-8 to TRBJ2-5; TRBD2 matches 12 bases. The CDR3 runs 16 residues. Germline loops: CDR1 SGHVS, CDR2 FQNEAQ. J gave up 5 bases and V 5 bases, and 9 bases lay outside the gene matches. Combining the CDR3 with reference TRBV7-8 and TRBJ2-5 gives the whole variable domain GAGVSQSPRYKVAKRGQDVALRCDPISGHVSLFWYQQALGQGPEFLTYFQNEAQLDKSGLPSDRFFAERPEGSVSTLKIQRTQQEDSAVYLCASSRGLAGSIETQYFGPGTRLLVL.

In its sample, this clone was seen once. CDR3 amino acids: CASSPGTGLTYEQYF. The CDR3 nucleotides are TGTGCCAGCAGCCCCGGGACAGGACTTACCTACGAGCAGTACTTC. The chain uses TRBV7-2 and TRBJ2-7; 8 bases map to TRBD1. The junction had 8 bases not matched to a gene; V was cut back by 5 bases and J by 2 bases. The germline V gene encodes CDR1 SGHTA and CDR2 FQGNSA. The CDR3 loop spans 15 amino acids.

The chain couples TRBV7-9 to TRBJ2-7; TRBD1 agrees at 7 bases. Germline V gives CDR1 SEHNR, CDR2 FQNEAQ (reference sequence). The CDR3 is 14 amino acids. Germline trimming cut 6 bases from V and 1 base from J; bases unmatched to any gene: 6. The CDR3 region has the DNA TGTGCCAGCAGGGAGGCAGGGGGATCCTACGAGCAGTACTTC. Residues: CASREAGGSYEQYF.

Only a few counts were recorded for this clone. This sequence joins TRBV28 and TRBJ1-6; D gene ambiguous. The CDR3 has 15 residues. The V end lost 9 bases, the J end lost 0 bases, and 12 bases lay between the germline ends. Germline V gene data show CDR1 as MDHEN and CDR2 as SYDVKM. CDR3 bases: TGTGCCAGTACCTGGACTAGCTCCTATAATTCACCCCTCCACTTT. Its protein is CASTWTSSYNSPLHF.

This chain links TRBV4-2 with TRBJ2-3; 11 bases match TRBD2. This CDR3 is built from 17 residues. Germline assignment: CDR1 LGHNA and CDR2 YNFKEQ. V was clipped by 6 bases and J by 4 bases; unmatched bases: 12. The CDR3 reads CASSRIGTSGVSDTQYF. CDR3 bases: TGTGCCAGCAGTCGTATAGGGACTAGCGGTGTATCAGATACGCAGTATTTT.

This chain uses TRBV9 with TRBJ1-6; 8 nucleotides line up with TRBD1. The CDR3 runs to 18 residues. CDR1 is SGDLS, CDR2 YYNGEE, per germline. V shed 3 bases, J shed 0 bases, and the junction held 8 bases outside the gene matches. CDR3 nucleotide sequence: TGTGCCAGCAGCGCACACAGGGGGTCGAGCTCCTATAATTCACCCCTCCACTTT. It codes for CASSAHRGSSSYNSPLHF.

The chain joins TRBV7-2 to TRBJ1-1; D is perhaps TRBD1 (5 bases). The V gene lost 2 bases and the J gene lost 11 bases, with 15 bases spanning the gap. In germline, CDR1 is SGHTA, CDR2 FQGNSA. This CDR3 has 13 amino acids. The chain's CDR3 is CASSLRSRAPAFF. The CDR3 DNA sequence: TGTGCCAGCAGCTTAAGGAGCAGGGCACCGGCTTTCTTT.

V gene TRBV4-2 combines with J gene TRBJ2-7; no definite D call. V was clipped by 3 bases and J by 0 bases, with 12 bases between them. In germline, CDR1 is LGHNA, CDR2 YNFKEQ. The length of the CDR3 is 15 residues. CDR3 bases: TGTGCCAGCAGCCAGCCCGGAAGCTACTCCTACGAGCAGTACTTC. It yields the protein CASSQPGSYSYEQYF.

The chain combines TRBV29-1 with TRBJ1-1; 8 nucleotides agree with TRBD1. Trimming at V came to 2 bases and at J to 4 bases, leaving 3 bases not matched to a gene. Per the germline V gene, CDR1 is SQVTM and CDR2 is ANQGSEA. The CDR3 consists of 13 residues. This chain's CDR3 is CSVEPQGATEAFF. The CDR3 DNA sequence: TGCAGCGTTGAACCCCAGGGGGCCACTGAAGCTTTCTTT.

J is TRBJ1-2 and V is TRBV30; 7 positions match TRBD1. V gave up 2 bases and J gave up 4 bases; unmatched junction bases: 16. The CDR3 loop spans 17 amino acids. Germline CDR1 GTSNPN, CDR2 SVGIG (reference sequence). CDR3: CAWSPFTRPGQSYGYTF. The DNA for the CDR3 is TGTGCCTGGAGTCCATTTACAAGACCGGGACAGTCCTATGGCTACACCTTC.

The chain recombines TRBV6-5 with TRBJ2-7; 9 bases fit TRBD1. V was clipped by 6 bases and J by 2 bases; unmatched bases: 5. The CDR3 length is 14 residues. CDR1 MNHEY and CDR2 SVGAGI come from the germline V gene. The CDR3 loop reads CASRKQGAAYEQYF. The CDR3 nucleotides read TGTGCCAGCAGAAAACAGGGGGCGGCCTACGAGCAGTACTTC.

This clone appeared many times. This chain joins TRBV7-9 and TRBJ1-4; D gene unclear. Trimming took 1 base from V and 2 from J, leaving 17 bases between them. The germline V gene encodes CDR1 SEHNR and CDR2 FQNEAQ (reference sequence). This CDR3 is built from 18 residues. The DNA of the CDR3 is TGTGCCAGCAGCTTAGGGCTTACGCCATTCGGGACTAATGAAAAACTGTTTTTT. Encoded protein: CASSLGLTPFGTNEKLFF.

This sequence joins TRBV9 and TRBJ1-3, with a possible D match to TRBD1 (5 bases). The germline gives CDR1 SGDLS, CDR2 YYNGEE. Trimming pared 3 bases from V and 0 bases from J, leaving 7 bases between. CDR3 length: 14 residues. The CDR3 DNA is TGTGCCAGCAGCGAGGGGAACTCTGGAAACACCATATATTTT. Translating it yields CASSEGNSGNTIYF.

The chain has TRBV5-1 and TRBJ2-5, with 11 positions matching TRBD2. Looked up from germline, CDR1 is SGHRS and CDR2 is YFSETQ. Trimming removed 4 bases from V and 1 base from J; junction bases left unmatched: 6. The CDR3 runs to 16 residues. CDR3 bases: TGCGCCAGCAGCGAGGGACTAGCGGATAGCCAAGAGACCCAGTACTTC. It encodes CASSEGLADSQETQYF.

The rearrangement links TRBV6-1 to TRBJ1-2; a weak D match, TRBD1 (5 bases). Germline-derived CDR1 and CDR2 are MNHNS and SASEGT. The germline V and J ends were trimmed by 2 bases and 0 bases, with 7 bases remaining between them. The CDR3 has 14 amino acids. The CDR3 sequence: CASSEQGSNYGYTF. CDR3 coding DNA: TGTGCCAGCAGTGAACAGGGATCTAACTATGGCTACACCTTC.

The chain recombines TRBV11-2 with TRBJ1-1; D gene uncertain. Trimming cost V 0 bases and J 3 bases, with 14 bases left between them. The germline gives CDR1 SGHAT, CDR2 FQNNGV. The CDR3 has 16 residues. For the CDR3, the DNA is TGTGCCAGCAGCTTAGACCCTAGAGGGCCCGACACTGAAGCTTTCTTT. This sequence encodes CASSLDPRGPDTEAFF. The full variable domain, in which reference TRBV11-2 and TRBJ1-1 provide the parts outside the CDR3, is EAGVAQSPRYKIIEKRQSVAFWCNPISGHATLYWYQQILGQGPKLLIQFQNNGVVDDSQLPKDRFSAERLKGVDSTLKIQPAKLEDSAVYLCASSLDPRGPDTEAFFGQGTRLTVV.

This clone has more than one count but fewer than ten. For the CDR3, the DNA is TGTGCCAGCTCACCAGGTGGACGGATGAACACTGAAGCTTTCTTT. Encoded protein: CASSPGGRMNTEAFF. This rearrangement joins TRBV18 to TRBJ1-1; D uncertain. V lost 2 bases to trimming and J lost 0 bases, with 10 bases between them. Germline CDR1 is KGHSH and CDR2 is LQKENI. This CDR3 contains 15 residues.

This CDR3 reads CASSKLPGTGDNEQFF. CDR3 in DNA: TGTGCCAGCAGCAAACTCCCCGGGACAGGGGACAATGAGCAGTTCTTC. The chain joins TRBV7-9 to TRBJ2-1; 10 nucleotides line up with TRBD1. V gave up 5 bases and J gave up 5 bases; unmatched junction bases: 9. This CDR3 comprises 16 residues. Germline assignment: CDR1 SEHNR and CDR2 FQNEAQ (reference sequence).

About this clone: A read error may produce the germline difference seen at one junction end. The J gene is TRBJ1-2, the V gene TRBV4-2; TRBD1 aligns across 10 bases. This CDR3 comprises 14 residues. CDR1 LGHNA and CDR2 YNFKEQ come from the germline V gene. CDR3 in DNA: TGTGCCAGCACCCAAGCGACAGGGGGCAGGGGCTACACCTTC. The encoded protein is CASTQATGGRGYTF.

This sequence joins TRBV19 and TRBJ1-3; no definite D call. Deletions cut 5 bases from V and 8 bases from J, with 10 bases between. The CDR3 covers 12 residues. Germline CDR1 is LNHDA and CDR2 is SQIVND (reference sequence). CDR3 sequence (DNA): TGTGCCAGTAGTTTCCACCGGTACACCATATATTTT. Translation: CASSFHRYTIYF.

The genes are TRBV5-6 and TRBJ2-5; the D gene could be TRBD1 or TRBD2 (5 bases each). V shed 5 bases and J shed 5 bases, with 16 bases lying between them. Germline V gene lookup returns CDR1 SGHDT and CDR2 YYEEEE. The CDR3 is 14 residues long. CDR3 DNA: TGTGCCAGCAGTTCTCCAACAGAGGGGGAGACCCAGTACTTC. Translating gives CASSSPTEGETQYF.

This rearrangement joins TRBV28 to TRBJ2-2; D is undetermined. This CDR3 is built from 12 residues. Trimming cost V 7 bases and J 3 bases, with 6 bases left between them. Germline loops: CDR1 MDHEN, CDR2 SYDVKM. Here the CDR3 reads CASNSYTGELFF. The CDR3 DNA is TGTGCCAGCAACTCCTACACCGGGGAGCTGTTTTTT.

This clone was observed a handful of times. The chain employs TRBV11-1 and TRBJ2-7; no reliable D call. This CDR3 is built from 14 residues. The germline CDR1 and CDR2 sequences are SGHAT and FQDESV (reference sequence). The V end lost 5 bases, the J end lost 0 bases, and 11 bases lay between the germline ends. The CDR3 nucleotides are TGTGCCAGCAGCCAACTCTCCTACTCCTACGAGCAGTACTTC. Translation gives CASSQLSYSYEQYF.

V and J are TRBV10-3 and TRBJ2-5, with 11 bases lining up with TRBD2. Germline V gene lookup returns CDR1 ENHRY and CDR2 SYGVKD. The J segment lost 5 bases and the V segment lost 3 bases, leaving 8 bases of the junction unmatched. The CDR3 runs to 16 residues. The CDR3 here is CAISDGTSGEGETQYF. The CDR3 DNA reads as TGTGCCATCAGTGACGGGACTAGCGGCGAGGGCGAGACCCAGTACTTC.

The rearrangement links TRBV2 to TRBJ1-6; 9 positions match TRBD1. J lost 0 bases, V lost 4 bases, and 16 bases had no gene match. Germline V gives CDR1 SNHLY, CDR2 FYNNEI. The CDR3 totals 21 residues. In DNA form, the CDR3 reads TGTGCCAGCAGTGGGTACGAACAGGGGGCTTTTTGGAGCTCCTATAATTCACCCCTCCACTTT. This encodes CASSGYEQGAFWSSYNSPLHF.

This chain links TRBV4-3 with TRBJ2-3; D call uncertain. Deletions cut 1 base from V and 1 base from J, with 9 bases between. The germline V gene has CDR1 LGHNA and CDR2 YSLEER. The CDR3 spans 15 residues. The CDR3 DNA reads TGCGCCAGCAGCCAAGCCCCCCCCGGCACAGATACGCAGTATTTT. Protein product: CASSQAPPGTDTQYF.

The rearrangement joins TRBV28 to TRBJ2-7, with 8 nucleotides matching TRBD2. The CDR3 loop spans 18 amino acids. J was trimmed by 2 bases and V by 4 bases; bases with no gene match: 16. Germline CDR1 reads MDHEN; CDR2 reads SYDVKM. CDR3 amino acids: CASSSRGGDSANAYEQYF. As DNA, the CDR3 is TGTGCCAGCAGTTCCCGGGGGGGAGACAGCGCCAACGCCTACGAGCAGTACTTC.

The chain carries TRBV5-6 and TRBJ1-4; D perhaps matches TRBD1 (6 bases). Deletions cut 4 bases from V and 7 bases from J, with 23 bases between. Germline CDR1 and CDR2: SGHDT and YYEEEE. The CDR3 contains 17 residues. CDR3: CASSLSRDGQWSEKLFF. The CDR3 DNA sequence: TGTGCCAGCAGCCTTTCTAGGGACGGACAGTGGAGTGAAAAACTGTTTTTT.

This clone has a handful of counts. This chain connects TRBV6-5 to TRBJ1-6; D gene ambiguous. V lost 2 bases and J 10 bases, leaving 12 bases between the germline ends. Looked up from germline, CDR1 is MNHEY and CDR2 is SVGAGI. The CDR3 runs 14 residues. The CDR3 coding sequence is TGTGCCAGCAGTTACCTCGACCGGGTCTCACCCCTCCACTTT. The encoded protein is CASSYLDRVSPLHF.

The chain couples TRBV2 to TRBJ2-3; D not certain. Trimming took 3 bases from V and 8 from J, leaving 9 bases between them. Germline V gene data show CDR1 as SNHLY and CDR2 as FYNNEI. The CDR3 runs to 12 residues. As DNA, the CDR3 is TGTGCCAGCAGTGAGGGTCTCCGTACGCAGTATTTT. Residues: CASSEGLRTQYF.

The chain joins TRBV4-2 to TRBJ1-5, with TRBD1 matching 8 bases. The V gene's germline CDR1 is LGHNA and CDR2 YNFKEQ. The CDR3 runs to 19 residues. The J segment lost 0 bases and the V segment lost 1 base, leaving 11 bases of the junction unmatched. CDR3 nucleotides: TGTGCCAGCAGCCAAGTCCGGACAGGGCCTGGGTATAGCAATCAGCCCCAGCATTTT. As protein: CASSQVRTGPGYSNQPQHF.